This T cell receptor (beta chain) was obtained from a study of shared clonotypes between healthy human individuals. Germline CDR1 and CDR2: MNHNS and SASEGT. The CDR3 is 14 residues long. V was shortened by 2 bases and J by 6 bases, with 12 bases between the two germline ends. Researchers sequenced unsorted PBMC DNA using ten immunoSEQ deep assay plates. Libraries were prepared by immunoSEQ multiplex PCR; TCRdb keeps only in-frame clonotypes and omits some of them. The table has about half a million clones, around 74% seen once. This TCR was sampled from a woman aged 40-49 years in good health. Some clones in this sample may be carry-over from other donors' samples. Sequenced sample: PBMCs. The rearrangement joins TRBV6-1 to TRBJ2-3, with a weak D call TRBD2 (5 bases). The CDR3 region is CASSESGTGDTQYF. CDR3 coding DNA: TGTGCCAGCAGTGAAAGTGGCACGGGGGATACGCAGTATTTT.